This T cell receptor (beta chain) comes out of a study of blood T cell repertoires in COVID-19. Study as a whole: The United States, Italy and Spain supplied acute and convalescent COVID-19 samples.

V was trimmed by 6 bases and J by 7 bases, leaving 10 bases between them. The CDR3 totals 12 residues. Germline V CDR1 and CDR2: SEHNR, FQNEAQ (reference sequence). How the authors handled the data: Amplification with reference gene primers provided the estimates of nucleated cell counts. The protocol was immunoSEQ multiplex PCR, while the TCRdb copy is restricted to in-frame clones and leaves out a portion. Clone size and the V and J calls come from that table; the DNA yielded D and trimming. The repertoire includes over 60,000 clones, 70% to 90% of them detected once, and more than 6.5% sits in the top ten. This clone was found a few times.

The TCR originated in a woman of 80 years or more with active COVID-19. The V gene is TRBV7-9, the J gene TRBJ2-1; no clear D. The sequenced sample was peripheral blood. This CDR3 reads CASRQRENEQFF. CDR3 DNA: TGTGCCAGCAGACAGAGAGAGAATGAGCAGTTCTTC.